The clone carrying this TCR beta chain showed up just once. The antigen remains undetermined. CDR1 is MGHDK and CDR2 is SYGVNS in the germline V gene. The ends were cut back, 7 bases at V and 7 bases at J, with 14 bases in the middle. The CDR3 runs to 13 residues. The table came from immunoSEQ multiplex PCR; TCRdb's copy has only in-frame clones and leaves some out. Altogether 140,000 to 150,000 clones are present, roughly nine tenths being singletons, with the ten largest covering approximately 5.1%. This record belongs to a study of T cell responses to AZD1222 COVID-19 vaccine. Study at large: Whether given at about 4 or about 12 weeks, second doses were pooled.

Study-wide results and limits: It was only after the peak T cell response that any repertoires were sampled.

This chain links TRBV25-1 with TRBJ1-5; weak D call: TRBD1 (6 bases). Source: peripheral blood, taken on day 0 of AZD1222 vaccination. The sequence was obtained from an adult in good health. The CDR3 here is CASKGGAQQPQHF. DNA of the CDR3: TGTGCCAGCAAGGGGGGTGCTCAGCAGCCCCAGCATTTT.